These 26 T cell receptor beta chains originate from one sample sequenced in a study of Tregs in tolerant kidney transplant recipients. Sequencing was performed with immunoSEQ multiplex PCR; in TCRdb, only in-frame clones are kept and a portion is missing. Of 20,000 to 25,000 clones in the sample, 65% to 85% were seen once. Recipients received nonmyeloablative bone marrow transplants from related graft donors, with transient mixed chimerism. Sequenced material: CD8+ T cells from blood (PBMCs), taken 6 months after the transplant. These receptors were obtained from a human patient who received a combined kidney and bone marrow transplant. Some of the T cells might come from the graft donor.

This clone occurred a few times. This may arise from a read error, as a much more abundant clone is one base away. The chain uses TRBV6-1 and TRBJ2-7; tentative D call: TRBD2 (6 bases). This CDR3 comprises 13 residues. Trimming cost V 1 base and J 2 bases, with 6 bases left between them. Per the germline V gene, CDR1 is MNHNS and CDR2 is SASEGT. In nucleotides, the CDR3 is TGTGCCAGCAGTGAAGGGGGGGCCTACGAGCAGTACTTC. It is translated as CASSEGGAYEQYF.

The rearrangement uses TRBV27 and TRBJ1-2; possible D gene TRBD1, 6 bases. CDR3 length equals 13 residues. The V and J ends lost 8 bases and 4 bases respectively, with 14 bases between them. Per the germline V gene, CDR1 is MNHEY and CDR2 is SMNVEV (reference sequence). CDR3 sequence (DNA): TGTGCCAGCGGGTTCCCGACAGGCTATGGCTACACCTTC. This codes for CASGFPTGYGYTF.

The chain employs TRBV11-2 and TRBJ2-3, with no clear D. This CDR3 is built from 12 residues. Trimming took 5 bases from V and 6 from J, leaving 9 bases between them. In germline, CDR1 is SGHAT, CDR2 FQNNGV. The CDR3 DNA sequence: TGTGCCAGCAGCCCAGAATCCGATACGCAGTATTTT. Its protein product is CASSPESDTQYF.

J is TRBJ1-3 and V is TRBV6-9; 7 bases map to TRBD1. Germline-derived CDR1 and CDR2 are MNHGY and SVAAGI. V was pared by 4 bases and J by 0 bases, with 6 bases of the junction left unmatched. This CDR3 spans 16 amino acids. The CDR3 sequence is CASSWDRFRSGNTIYF. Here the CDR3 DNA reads TGTGCCAGCAGTTGGGACAGATTCCGCTCTGGAAACACCATATATTTT.

The CDR3 is CASSEAEAFF. The CDR3 DNA reads as TGTGCCAGCAGCGAGGCTGAAGCTTTCTTT. This chain connects TRBV7-2 to TRBJ1-1, with D unresolved. In germline, CDR1 is SGHTA, CDR2 FQGNSA. The CDR3 length is 10 residues. V was clipped by 5 bases and J by 6 bases, with 4 bases between them. Together with reference TRBV7-2 and TRBJ1-1, the CDR3 gives the full variable domain: GAGVSQSPSNKVTEKGKDVELRCDPISGHTALYWYRQSLGQGLEFLIYFQGNSAPDKSGLPSDRFSAERTGGSVSTLTIQRTQQEDSAVYLCASSEAEAFFGQGTRLTVV.

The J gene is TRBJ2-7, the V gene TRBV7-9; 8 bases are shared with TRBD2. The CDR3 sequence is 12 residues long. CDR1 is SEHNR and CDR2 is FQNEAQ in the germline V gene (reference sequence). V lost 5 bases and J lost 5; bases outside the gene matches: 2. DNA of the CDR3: TGTGCCAGCAGCCCCGGGGGGGACGAGCAGTACTTC. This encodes CASSPGGDEQYF.

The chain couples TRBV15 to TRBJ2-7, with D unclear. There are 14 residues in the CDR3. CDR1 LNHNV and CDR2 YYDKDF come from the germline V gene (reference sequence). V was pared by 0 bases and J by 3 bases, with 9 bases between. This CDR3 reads CATSREGRYYEQYF. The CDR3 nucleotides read TGTGCCACCAGCAGAGAGGGCAGATACTACGAGCAGTACTTC.

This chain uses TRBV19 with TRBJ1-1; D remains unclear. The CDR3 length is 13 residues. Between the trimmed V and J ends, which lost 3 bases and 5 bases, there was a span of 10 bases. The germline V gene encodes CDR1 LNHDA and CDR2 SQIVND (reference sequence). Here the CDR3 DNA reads TGTGCCAGTAGTATCGAGGGTCGAACTGAAGCTTTCTTT. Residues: CASSIEGRTEAFF.

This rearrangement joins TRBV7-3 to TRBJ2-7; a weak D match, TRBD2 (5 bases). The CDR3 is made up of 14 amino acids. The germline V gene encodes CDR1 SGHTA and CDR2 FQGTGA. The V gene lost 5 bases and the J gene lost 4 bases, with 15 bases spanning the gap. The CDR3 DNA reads TGTGCCAGCAGCGATGGCCTGCGGGTATACGAGCAGTACTTC. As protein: CASSDGLRVYEQYF.

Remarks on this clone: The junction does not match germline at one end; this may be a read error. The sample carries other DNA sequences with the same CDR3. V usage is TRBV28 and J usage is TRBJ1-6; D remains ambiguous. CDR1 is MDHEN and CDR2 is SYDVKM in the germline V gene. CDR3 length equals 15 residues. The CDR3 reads CASSFFFSYNSPLHF. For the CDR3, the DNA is TGTGCCAGCAGTTTTTTCTTCTCCTATAATTCCCCCCTCCACTTT.

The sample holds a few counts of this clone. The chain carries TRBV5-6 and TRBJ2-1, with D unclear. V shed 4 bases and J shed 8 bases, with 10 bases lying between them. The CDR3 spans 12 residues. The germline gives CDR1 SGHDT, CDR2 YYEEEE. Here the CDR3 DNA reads TGTGCCAGCAGCCCTTCCCCGTATGAGCAGTTCTTC. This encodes CASSPSPYEQFF.

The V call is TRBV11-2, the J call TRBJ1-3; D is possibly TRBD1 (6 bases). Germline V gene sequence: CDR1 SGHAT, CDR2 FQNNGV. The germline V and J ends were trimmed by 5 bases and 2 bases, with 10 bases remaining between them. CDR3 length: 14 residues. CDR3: CASSPTGPGNTIYF. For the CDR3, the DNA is TGTGCCAGCAGCCCTACAGGGCCTGGAAACACCATATATTTT.

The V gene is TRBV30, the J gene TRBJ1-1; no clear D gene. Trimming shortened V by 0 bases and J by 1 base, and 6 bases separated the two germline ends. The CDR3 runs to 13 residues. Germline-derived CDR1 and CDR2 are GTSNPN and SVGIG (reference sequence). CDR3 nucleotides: TGTGCCTGGAGTGTAGTACAGAACACTGAAGCTTTCTTT. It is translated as CAWSVVQNTEAFF.

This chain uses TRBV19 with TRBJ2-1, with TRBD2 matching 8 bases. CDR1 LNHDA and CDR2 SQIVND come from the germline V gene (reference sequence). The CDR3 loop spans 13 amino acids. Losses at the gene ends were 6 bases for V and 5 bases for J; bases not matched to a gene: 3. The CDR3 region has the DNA TGTGCCAGTAGCGAACTAGCGGACAATGAGCAGTTCTTC. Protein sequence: CASSELADNEQFF.

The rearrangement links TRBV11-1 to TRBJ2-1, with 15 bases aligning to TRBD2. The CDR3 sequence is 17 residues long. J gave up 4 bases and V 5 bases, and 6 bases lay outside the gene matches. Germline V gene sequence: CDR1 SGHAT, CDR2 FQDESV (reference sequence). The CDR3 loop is CASSAGLAGGLYNEQFF. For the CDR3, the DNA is TGTGCCAGCAGCGCGGGACTAGCGGGAGGATTATACAATGAGCAGTTCTTC.

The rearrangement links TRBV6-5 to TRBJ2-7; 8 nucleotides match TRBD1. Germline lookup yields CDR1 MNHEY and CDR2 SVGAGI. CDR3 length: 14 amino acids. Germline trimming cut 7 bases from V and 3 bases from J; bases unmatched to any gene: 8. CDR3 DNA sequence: TGTGCCAGCAAAAAGCAGGGGGCGGTCTACGAGCAGTACTTC. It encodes CASKKQGAVYEQYF.

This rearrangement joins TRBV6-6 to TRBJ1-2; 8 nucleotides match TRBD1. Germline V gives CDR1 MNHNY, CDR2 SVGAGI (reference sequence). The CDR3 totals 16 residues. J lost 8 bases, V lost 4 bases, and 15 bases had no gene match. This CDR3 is CASSSLRSDREIGYTF. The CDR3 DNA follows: TGTGCCAGCAGTTCCCTTCGCTCGGACAGGGAAATCGGCTACACCTTC.

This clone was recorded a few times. The CDR3 spells CASSLAPQGYYGYTF. The CDR3 DNA follows: TGTGCCAGCAGCTTGGCCCCACAGGGCTACTATGGCTACACCTTC. The chain recombines TRBV5-5 with TRBJ1-2, with D perhaps TRBD1 (6 bases). The CDR3 spans 15 residues. Germline values: CDR1 SGHKS, CDR2 YYEKEE (reference sequence). With 0 bases removed from V and 3 bases from J, the gap between germline ends came to 12 bases.

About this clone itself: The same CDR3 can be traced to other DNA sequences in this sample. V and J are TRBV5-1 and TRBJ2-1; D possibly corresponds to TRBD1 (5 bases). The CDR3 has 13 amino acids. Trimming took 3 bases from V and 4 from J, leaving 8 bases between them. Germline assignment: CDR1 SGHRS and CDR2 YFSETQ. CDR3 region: CASSSTEYNEQFF. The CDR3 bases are TGCGCCAGCAGCTCGACAGAGTACAATGAGCAGTTCTTC.

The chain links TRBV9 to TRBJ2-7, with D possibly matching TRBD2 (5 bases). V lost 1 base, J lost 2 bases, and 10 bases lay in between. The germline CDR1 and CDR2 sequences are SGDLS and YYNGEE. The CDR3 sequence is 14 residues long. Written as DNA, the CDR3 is TGTGCCAGCAGCGTACGTGAGGGAACCTACGAGCAGTACTTC. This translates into CASSVREGTYEQYF.

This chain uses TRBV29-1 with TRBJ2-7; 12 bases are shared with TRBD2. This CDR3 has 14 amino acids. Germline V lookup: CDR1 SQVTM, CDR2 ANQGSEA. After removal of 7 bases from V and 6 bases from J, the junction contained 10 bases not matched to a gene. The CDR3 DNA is TGCAGCGGCGGACTAGCGGGATCTCTCGCCGAGCAGTACTTC. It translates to CSGGLAGSLAEQYF.

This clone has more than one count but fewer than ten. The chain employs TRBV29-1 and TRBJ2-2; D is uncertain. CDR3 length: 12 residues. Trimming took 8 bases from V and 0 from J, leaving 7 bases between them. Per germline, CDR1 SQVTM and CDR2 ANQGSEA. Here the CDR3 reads CSITANTGELFF. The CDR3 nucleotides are TGCAGCATTACAGCGAACACCGGGGAGCTGTTTTTT.

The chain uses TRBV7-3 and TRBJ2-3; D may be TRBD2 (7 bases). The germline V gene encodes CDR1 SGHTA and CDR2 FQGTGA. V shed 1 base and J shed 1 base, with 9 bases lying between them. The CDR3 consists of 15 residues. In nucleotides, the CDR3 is TGTGCCAGCAGCTTAATAGGGGGGGGCACAGATACGCAGTATTTT. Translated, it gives CASSLIGGGTDTQYF. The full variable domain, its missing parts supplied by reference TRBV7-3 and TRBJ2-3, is GAGVSQTPSNKVTEKGKYVELRCDPISGHTALYWYRQSLGQGPEFLIYFQGTGAADDSGLPNDRFFAVRPEGSVSTLKIQRTERGDSAVYLCASSLIGGGTDTQYFGPGTRLTVL.

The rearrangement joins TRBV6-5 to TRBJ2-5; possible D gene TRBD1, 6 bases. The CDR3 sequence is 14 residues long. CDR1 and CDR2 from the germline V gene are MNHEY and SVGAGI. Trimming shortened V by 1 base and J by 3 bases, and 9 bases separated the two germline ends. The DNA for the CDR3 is TGTGCCAGCAGTTACTTCGCAGGGGAAGAGACCCAGTACTTC. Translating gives CASSYFAGEETQYF.

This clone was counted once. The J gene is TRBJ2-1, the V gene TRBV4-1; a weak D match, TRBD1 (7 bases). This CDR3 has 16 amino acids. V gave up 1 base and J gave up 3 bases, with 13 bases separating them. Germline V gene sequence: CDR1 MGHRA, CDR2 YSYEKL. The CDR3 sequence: CASSQVQGGLYNEQFF. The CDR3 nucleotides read TGCGCCAGCAGCCAAGTGCAGGGGGGCCTCTACAATGAGCAGTTCTTC.

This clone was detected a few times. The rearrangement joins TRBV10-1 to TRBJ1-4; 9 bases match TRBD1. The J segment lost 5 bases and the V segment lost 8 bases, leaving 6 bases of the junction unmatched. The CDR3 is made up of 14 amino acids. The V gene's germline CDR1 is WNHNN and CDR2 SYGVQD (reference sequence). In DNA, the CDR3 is TGCGCCAGCGGACAGGGGAGGGAGAATGAAAAACTGTTTTTT. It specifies CASGQGRENEKLFF.